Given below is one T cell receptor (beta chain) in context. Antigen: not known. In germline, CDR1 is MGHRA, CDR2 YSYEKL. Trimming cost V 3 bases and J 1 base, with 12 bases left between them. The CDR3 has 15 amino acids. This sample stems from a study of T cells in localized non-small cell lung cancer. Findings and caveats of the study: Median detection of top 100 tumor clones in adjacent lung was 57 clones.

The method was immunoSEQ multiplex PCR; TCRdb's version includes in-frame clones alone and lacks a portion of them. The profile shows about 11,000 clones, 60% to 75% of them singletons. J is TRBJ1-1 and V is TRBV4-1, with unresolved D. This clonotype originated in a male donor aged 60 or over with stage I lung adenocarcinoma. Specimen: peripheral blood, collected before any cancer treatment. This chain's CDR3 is CASSHREWGNTEAFF. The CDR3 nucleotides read TGCGCCAGCAGCCATCGGGAGTGGGGGAACACTGAAGCTTTCTTT.